The T cell receptor beta chain under discussion was sequenced for a study of blood T cell repertoires in COVID-19. Germline lookup yields CDR1 LGHNA and CDR2 YNFKEQ. The CDR3 is 20 residues long. With V trimmed by 0 bases and J by 1 base, 13 bases remained unmatched. TCRdb keeps only in-frame clones here, not all; method: immunoSEQ multiplex PCR. The table lists just over 300,000 clones, around 90% of them singletons. The chain couples TRBV4-2 to TRBJ2-2; 8 bases line up with TRBD2. The source material was PBMCs or T cells enriched from blood (not recorded which). This receptor was obtained from a woman aged 18-35 years with acute COVID-19. CDR3 sequence (DNA): TGTGCCAGCAGCCAAGATTTAGCTAGCGGGTGGAAAATGAACACCGGGGAGCTGTTTTTT. Its protein is CASSQDLASGWKMNTGELFF.